The text below deals with one T cell receptor beta chain. The entry originates in a study of T cell changes during pregnancy in multiple sclerosis. Data came from immunoSEQ multiplex PCR; TCRdb stores just in-frame clones and leaves some out. Of 55,000 to 70,000 clones listed, about 92% are singletons. CDR3 size: 16 residues. CDR1 is SGDLS, CDR2 YYNGEE, per germline. V was clipped by 2 bases and J by 3 bases; unmatched bases: 6. V and J are TRBV9 and TRBJ2-3, with 10 bases that match TRBD2. The sample was peripheral blood, taken in the second trimester of pregnancy. The clonotype comes from a female donor in good health, enrolled as a control in a pregnancy study. CDR3 region: CASSVRASGSTDTQYF. CDR3 nucleotide sequence: TGTGCCAGCAGCGTTCGAGCTAGCGGGAGTACAGATACGCAGTATTTT.